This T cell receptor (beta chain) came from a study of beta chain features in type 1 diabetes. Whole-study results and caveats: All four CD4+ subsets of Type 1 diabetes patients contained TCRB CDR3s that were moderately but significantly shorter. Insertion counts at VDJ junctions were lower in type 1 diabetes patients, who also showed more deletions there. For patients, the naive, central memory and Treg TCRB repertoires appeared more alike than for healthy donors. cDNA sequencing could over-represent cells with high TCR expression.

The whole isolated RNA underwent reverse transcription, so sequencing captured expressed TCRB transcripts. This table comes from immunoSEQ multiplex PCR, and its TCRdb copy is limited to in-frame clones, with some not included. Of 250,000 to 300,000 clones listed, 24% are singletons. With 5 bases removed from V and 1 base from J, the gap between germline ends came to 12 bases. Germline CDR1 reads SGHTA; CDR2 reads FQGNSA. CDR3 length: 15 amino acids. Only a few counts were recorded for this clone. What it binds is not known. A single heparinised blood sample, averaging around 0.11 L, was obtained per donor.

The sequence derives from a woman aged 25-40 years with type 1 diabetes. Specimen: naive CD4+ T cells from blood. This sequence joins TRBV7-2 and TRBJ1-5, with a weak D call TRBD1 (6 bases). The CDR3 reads CASSRDTLSNQPQHF. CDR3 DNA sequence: TGTGCCAGCAGCAGGGACACTCTGAGCAATCAGCCCCAGCATTTT. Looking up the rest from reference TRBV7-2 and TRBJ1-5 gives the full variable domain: GAGVSQSPSNKVTEKGKDVELRCDPISGHTALYWYRQSLGQGLEFLIYFQGNSAPDKSGLPSDRFSAERTGGSVSTLTIQRTQQEDSAVYLCASSRDTLSNQPQHFGDGTRLSIL.